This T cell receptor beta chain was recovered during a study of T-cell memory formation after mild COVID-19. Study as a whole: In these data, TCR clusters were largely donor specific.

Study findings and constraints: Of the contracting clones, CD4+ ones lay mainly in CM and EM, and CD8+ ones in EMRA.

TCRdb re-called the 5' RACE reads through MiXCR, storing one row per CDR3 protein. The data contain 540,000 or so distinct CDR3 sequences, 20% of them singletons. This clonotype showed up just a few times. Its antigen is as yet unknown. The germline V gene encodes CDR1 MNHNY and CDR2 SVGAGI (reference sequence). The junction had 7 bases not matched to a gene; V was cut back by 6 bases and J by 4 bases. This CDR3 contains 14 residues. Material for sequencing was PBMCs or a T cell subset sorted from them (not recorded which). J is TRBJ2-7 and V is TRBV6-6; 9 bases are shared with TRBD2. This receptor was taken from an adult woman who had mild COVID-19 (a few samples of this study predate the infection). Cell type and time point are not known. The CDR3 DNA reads TGTGCCAGCAGATATAGCGGGAGAACTTACGAGCAGTACTTC. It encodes CASRYSGRTYEQYF.